This TCR beta chain stems from a study of cytomegalovirus exposure and HLA in healthy donors. General study points: Donors were assumed by presence/absence analyses to have roughly uniform sequencing depth.

With respect to this clone: Its antigen remains unknown.

CDR3 length: 11 residues. With 4 bases clipped from V and 8 bases from J, the junction kept 4 bases outside the gene matches. In germline, CDR1 is SQVTM, CDR2 ANQGSEA. The study ran its PCR with 60 Vbeta and 13 Jbeta primers. Sequencing was performed with immunoSEQ multiplex PCR; in TCRdb, only in-frame clones are kept and a portion is missing. The sample gives 150,000 to 200,000 clones, 78% of which show up once; roughly 3% is in the top ten. This receptor was obtained from a female donor in good health and CMV-seronegative. The chain has TRBV29-1 and TRBJ2-5; 7 positions agree with TRBD1. Material for sequencing was PBMCs. The CDR3 DNA is TGCAGCGTTGGGCACAGGGGAACCCAGTACTTC. Translation: CSVGHRGTQYF.